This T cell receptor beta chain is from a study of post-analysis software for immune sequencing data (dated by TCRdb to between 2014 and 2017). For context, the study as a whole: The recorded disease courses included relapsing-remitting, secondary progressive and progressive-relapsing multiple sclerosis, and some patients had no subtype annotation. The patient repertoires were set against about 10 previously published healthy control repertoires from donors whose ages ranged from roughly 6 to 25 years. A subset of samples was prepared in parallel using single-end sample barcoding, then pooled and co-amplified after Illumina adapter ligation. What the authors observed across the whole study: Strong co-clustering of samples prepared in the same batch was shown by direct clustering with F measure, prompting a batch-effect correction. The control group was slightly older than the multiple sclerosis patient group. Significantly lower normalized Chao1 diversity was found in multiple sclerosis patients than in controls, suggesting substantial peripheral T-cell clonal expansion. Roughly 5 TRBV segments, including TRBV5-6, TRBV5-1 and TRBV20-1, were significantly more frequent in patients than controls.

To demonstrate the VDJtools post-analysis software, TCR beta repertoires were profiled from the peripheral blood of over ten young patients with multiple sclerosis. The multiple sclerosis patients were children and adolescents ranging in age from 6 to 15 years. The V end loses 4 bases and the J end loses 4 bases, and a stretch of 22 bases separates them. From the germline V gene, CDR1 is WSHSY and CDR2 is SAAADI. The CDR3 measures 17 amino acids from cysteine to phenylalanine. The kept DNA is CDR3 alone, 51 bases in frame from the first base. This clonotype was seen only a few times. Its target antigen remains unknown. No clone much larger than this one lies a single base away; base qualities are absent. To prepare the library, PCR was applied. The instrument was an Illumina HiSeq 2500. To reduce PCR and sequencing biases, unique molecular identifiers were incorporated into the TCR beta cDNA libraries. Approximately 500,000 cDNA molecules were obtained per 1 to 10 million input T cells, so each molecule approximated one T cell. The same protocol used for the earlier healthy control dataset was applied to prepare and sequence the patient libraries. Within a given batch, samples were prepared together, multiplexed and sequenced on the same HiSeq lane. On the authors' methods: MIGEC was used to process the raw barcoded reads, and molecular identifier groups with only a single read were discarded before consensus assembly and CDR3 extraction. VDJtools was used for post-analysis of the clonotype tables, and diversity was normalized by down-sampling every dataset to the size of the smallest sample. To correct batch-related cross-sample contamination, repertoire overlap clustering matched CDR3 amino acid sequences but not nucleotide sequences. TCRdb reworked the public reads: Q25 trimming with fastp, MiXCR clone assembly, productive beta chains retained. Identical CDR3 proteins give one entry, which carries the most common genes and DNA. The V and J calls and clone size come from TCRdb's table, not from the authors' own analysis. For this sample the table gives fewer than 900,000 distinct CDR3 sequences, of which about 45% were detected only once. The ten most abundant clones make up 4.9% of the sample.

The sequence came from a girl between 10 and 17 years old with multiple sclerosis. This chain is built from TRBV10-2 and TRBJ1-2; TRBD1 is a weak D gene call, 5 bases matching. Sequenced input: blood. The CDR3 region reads CASSVTFNVGVGYGYTF. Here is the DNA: TGCGCCAGCAGTGTGACCTTTAACGTAGGGGTCGGCTATGGCTACACCTTC.